These 21 T cell receptor beta chains share one sample of origin, sequenced in a study of blood T cell repertoires in COVID-19. Some clones are missing from TCRdb's copy, which holds only in-frame ones; the method was immunoSEQ multiplex PCR. Among 99,000 or so clones listed, around 84% were seen once. Sequences were obtained from peripheral blood. The receptors were sampled from a man between 60 and 70 years old with acute or convalescent COVID-19.

This clone was seen just once. This chain connects TRBV2 to TRBJ2-2; 7 bases fit TRBD2. The germline gives CDR1 SNHLY, CDR2 FYNNEI. This CDR3 region has 15 residues. V trimming: 6 bases; J trimming: 9 bases; junction bases outside the gene matches: 13. CDR3 sequence: CASSEAGGSSRELFF. CDR3 nucleotide sequence: TGTGCCAGCAGCGAGGCGGGCGGGAGTAGCCGGGAGCTGTTTTTT.

This clone was seen a few times. The chain links TRBV28 to TRBJ1-1; D is undetermined. Germline V gene sequence: CDR1 MDHEN, CDR2 SYDVKM. The CDR3 sequence is 15 residues long. V was clipped by 3 bases and J by 0 bases, with 11 bases between them. The CDR3 region has the DNA TGTGCCAGCAGTTTTCAACAGCTAATGAACACTGAAGCTTTCTTT. This sequence encodes CASSFQQLMNTEAFF.

The V gene is TRBV29-1, the J gene TRBJ1-3; 9 nucleotides agree with TRBD1. Trimming at V came to 6 bases and at J to 4 bases, leaving 10 bases not matched to a gene. The CDR3 is 15 residues long. Per the germline V gene, CDR1 is SQVTM and CDR2 is ANQGSEA. This CDR3 reads CSVTHRTGAGNTIYF. Written as DNA, the CDR3 is TGCAGCGTGACCCACCGGACAGGGGCGGGAAACACCATATATTTT.

The table lists this clone with a few counts. The chain recombines TRBV19 with TRBJ1-2; D might be TRBD1 (6 bases). Deletions cut 9 bases from V and 2 bases from J, with 10 bases between. Per germline, CDR1 LNHDA and CDR2 SQIVND (reference sequence). This CDR3 has 12 residues. The DNA for the CDR3 is TGTGCCAGCCGAACAGGGAACTATGGCTACACCTTC. Amino acids: CASRTGNYGYTF.

This clone was recorded only once. This chain joins TRBV28 and TRBJ1-1, with TRBD1 matching 9 bases. The V gene's germline CDR1 is MDHEN and CDR2 SYDVKM. The CDR3 has 15 amino acids. V shed 6 bases and J 4 bases; nucleotides not matched to a gene: 9. CDR3: CASRIQGARVTEAFF. As DNA, the CDR3 is TGTGCCAGCAGGATACAGGGGGCGCGGGTCACTGAAGCTTTCTTT.

This clone has a single count. The chain couples TRBV5-1 to TRBJ2-1; TRBD2 matches 13 bases. The J segment lost 9 bases and the V segment lost 0 bases, leaving 3 bases of the junction unmatched. Germline lookup yields CDR1 SGHRS and CDR2 YFSETQ. This CDR3 spans 15 amino acids. CDR3 nucleotide sequence: TGCGCCAGCAGCTTGGAGGGACTAGCGGGATTTGAGCAGTTCTTC. Protein: CASSLEGLAGFEQFF.

This chain links TRBV5-6 with TRBJ2-1; TRBD2 agrees at 7 bases. Germline trimming cut 1 base from V and 2 bases from J; bases unmatched to any gene: 3. Germline V CDR1 and CDR2: SGHDT, YYEEEE. The CDR3 totals 15 residues. CDR3 nucleotide sequence: TGTGCCAGCAGCTTGTCCGGGACTACCTACAATGAGCAGTTCTTC. Amino acids: CASSLSGTTYNEQFF.

Here the CDR3 reads CASSRRTSGSYEQYF. CDR3 bases: TGTGCCAGCAGTCGCAGGACTAGCGGGAGCTACGAGCAGTACTTC. The chain joins TRBV27 to TRBJ2-7; TRBD2 matches 13 bases. Germline CDR1 MNHEY, CDR2 SMNVEV (reference sequence). This CDR3 comprises 15 residues. V shed 5 bases and J 3 bases; nucleotides not matched to a gene: 4.

The rearrangement joins TRBV6-6 to TRBJ2-1; tentatively, D is TRBD2 (5 bases). The CDR3 is made up of 14 amino acids. Trimming left V 9 bases short and J 3 bases short, with 15 bases between. Per germline, CDR1 MNHNY and CDR2 SVGAGI (reference sequence). The CDR3 here is CASALGGSYNEQFF. The CDR3 nucleotides are TGTGCCAGTGCCCTAGGTGGGAGCTACAATGAGCAGTTCTTC.

This sequence joins TRBV6-5 and TRBJ1-2; TRBD1 matches at 7 bases. The CDR3 length is 15 residues. CDR1 and CDR2 (germline): MNHEY, SVGAGI. Losses at the gene ends were 2 bases for V and 7 bases for J; bases not matched to a gene: 10. CDR3 DNA sequence: TGTGCCAGCAGTTACCTGAAACAGGGGTCGGGTGGCTACACCTTC. Protein sequence: CASSYLKQGSGGYTF.

The J gene is TRBJ1-3, the V gene TRBV6-6; 8 nucleotides agree with TRBD1. Germline V gene sequence: CDR1 MNHNY, CDR2 SVGAGI (reference sequence). The CDR3 extends over 16 amino acids. Germline trimming cut 2 bases from V and 2 bases from J; bases unmatched to any gene: 5. CDR3 loop: CASSYPTGGTGNTIYF. The CDR3 DNA is TGTGCCAGCAGTTACCCCACAGGGGGGACTGGAAACACCATATATTTT.

This chain connects TRBV2 to TRBJ1-2; no clear D. The germline gives CDR1 SNHLY, CDR2 FYNNEI. The CDR3 length is 15 residues. Trimming took 0 bases from V and 6 from J, leaving 14 bases between them. The CDR3 nucleotides read TGTGCCAGCAGTGAAGCGCTTCGGGGTGCGGATGGCTACACCTTC. It yields the protein CASSEALRGADGYTF.

The chain uses TRBV10-3 and TRBJ2-7; perhaps TRBD1 as D (6 bases). The CDR3 is 16 amino acids. Germline loops: CDR1 ENHRY, CDR2 SYGVKD. Trimming pared 4 bases from V and 3 bases from J, leaving 19 bases between. The CDR3 region has the DNA TGTGCCATCAGTGGGTTGGGACAAGCACAGAACTACGAGCAGTACTTC. Amino acid sequence: CAISGLGQAQNYEQYF.

This chain links TRBV29-1 with TRBJ1-2, with D unresolved. The CDR3 loop spans 14 amino acids. Germline CDR1 is SQVTM and CDR2 is ANQGSEA. V lost 0 bases and J lost 6, with 14 bases in between. The CDR3 DNA reads TGCAGCGTTGAAGATAGAAATCGCGGTGATGGCTACACCTTC. Translating it yields CSVEDRNRGDGYTF.

V and J are TRBV18 and TRBJ2-1; 14 nucleotides line up with TRBD2. Trimming at V came to 3 bases and at J to 7 bases, leaving 8 bases not matched to a gene. The CDR3 spans 17 residues. The germline gives CDR1 KGHSH, CDR2 LQKENI. CDR3 coding DNA: TGTGCCAGCTCACCCGCTTTCAGGACTAGCGGGAGGAATGAGCAGTTCTTC. Translated: CASSPAFRTSGRNEQFF.

The table lists this clone with a few counts. The gene calls are TRBV3-1 (or the pseudogene TRBV3-2) and TRBJ2-6; weak D call: TRBD2 (6 bases). The germline CDR1 and CDR2 sequences are LGHDT and YNNKEL (reference sequence). The CDR3 is 17 amino acids. Deletions cut 4 bases from V and 0 bases from J, with 13 bases between. The CDR3 is CASSLGLTRSGANVLTF. CDR3 DNA: TGTGCCAGCAGCCTGGGACTCACGCGCTCTGGGGCCAACGTCCTGACTTTC.

Comments on this clone: One end of the junction fails to match germline, which may point to a read error. V and J are TRBV6-1 and TRBJ1-5; D perhaps matches TRBD1 (5 bases). The CDR3 spans 15 residues. Germline-derived CDR1 and CDR2 are MNHNS and SASEGT. CDR3 sequence reads: CASSEAGGIYQPQHF. CDR3 coding DNA: TGTGCCAGCAGCGAAGCCGGGGGTATCTATCAGCCCCAGCATTTT.

J is TRBJ1-1 and V is TRBV12-3 or TRBV12-4; D is ambiguous. CDR3 size: 11 residues. Trimming took 3 bases from V and 7 from J, leaving 6 bases between them. The CDR3 region is CASSLGSEAFF. The DNA of the CDR3 is TGTGCCAGCAGTTTGGGGAGTGAAGCTTTCTTT.

The chain employs TRBV5-4 and TRBJ2-3, with D possibly being TRBD2 (6 bases). The germline CDR1 and CDR2 sequences are SGHNT and YYREEE (reference sequence). CDR3 length: 19 residues. The V end lost 0 bases, the J end lost 0 bases, and 20 bases lay between the germline ends. The CDR3 DNA sequence: TGTGCCAGCAGCTTGGGTCAGGGTTGGAGGGAAACTAGCACAGATACGCAGTATTTT. As protein: CASSLGQGWRETSTDTQYF.

The V gene is TRBV24-1, the J gene TRBJ2-1; TRBD1 matches at 10 bases. CDR3 length equals 16 residues. Germline trimming cut 2 bases from V and 12 bases from J; bases unmatched to any gene: 12. Germline lookup yields CDR1 KGHDR and CDR2 SFDVKD. CDR3 in amino acids: CATSDSRQGASAGQFF. The CDR3 DNA reads TGTGCCACCAGTGATTCACGACAGGGGGCGTCCGCGGGGCAGTTCTTC.

The gene calls are TRBV19 and TRBJ2-1; a weak D match, TRBD2 (7 bases). Germline V gene sequence: CDR1 LNHDA, CDR2 SQIVND (reference sequence). Trimming cost V 4 bases and J 5 bases, with 21 bases left between them. The CDR3 sequence is 17 residues long. The CDR3 here is CASSTRAGRGSNNEQFF. DNA of the CDR3: TGTGCCAGTAGTACCCGGGCAGGGAGGGGGTCTAACAATGAGCAGTTCTTC.